Sequencing of this T cell receptor beta chain was carried out in a study of T cells in Graves' hyperthyroidism and ophthalmopathy. The wider study: Staff took peripheral blood when the initial diagnosis was made, before any treatment began.

This clonotype was seen many times. These patients, aged 18 to 65, had recently diagnosed hyperthyroidism lasting under 2 months. Germline CDR1 is GTSNPN and CDR2 is SVGIG (reference sequence). The CDR3 is made up of 11 amino acids. V was pared by 0 bases and J by 7 bases, with 6 bases between. The investigators amplified TCR beta CDR3 regions from RNA transcripts. The TCR CDR3 first-round RT-PCR relied on the HTBI primer set. TCRdb re-called the multiplex PCR reads through MiXCR, storing one row per CDR3 protein. This sample has some 360,000 distinct CDR3 sequences; roughly 13% occur once, and the top ten carry approximately 11%.

The specimen sequenced was blood. This sequence was found in a woman aged 55-75 years with Graves' hyperthyroidism. The V and J genes are TRBV30 and TRBJ1-2; no clear D. The CDR3 bases are TGTGCCTGGAGTGTACTAGGTGGCTACACCTTC. It encodes CAWSVLGGYTF.